A single sample gave rise to the 21 T cell receptor beta chains below, sequenced in a study of T-cell memory formation after mild COVID-19. TCRdb itself ran the 5' RACE reads through MiXCR, one entry per CDR3 protein. The table records approximately 500,000 distinct CDR3 sequences, about 23% of them present only once. Sequencing input: PBMCs or a T cell subset sorted from them (not recorded which). Receptor source: an adult woman who had mild COVID-19 (a few samples of this study predate the infection). Cell type and time point are not known.

The sample holds a few counts of this clonotype. The chain employs TRBV6-5 and TRBJ1-1; D remains ambiguous. The CDR3 consists of 13 residues. Germline-derived CDR1 and CDR2 are MNHEY and SVGAGI. Trimming stripped 7 bases from V and 1 base from J, with 10 bases between. The chain's CDR3 is CASNKGANTEAFF. CDR3 DNA: TGTGCCAGCAACAAAGGAGCGAACACTGAAGCTTTCTTT.

J is TRBJ2-2 and V is TRBV6-5; 11 bases fit TRBD1. Per the germline V gene, CDR1 is MNHEY and CDR2 is SVGAGI. The CDR3 is 18 amino acids. V lost 2 bases to trimming and J lost 3 bases; unmatched junction nucleotides: 8. The CDR3: CASSYGSDRGLDTGELFF. Here the CDR3 DNA reads TGTGCCAGCAGTTACGGCTCGGACAGGGGGCTGGACACCGGGGAGCTGTTTTTT.

The rearrangement links TRBV19 to TRBJ2-2, with D possibly matching TRBD2 (6 bases). Germline V CDR1 and CDR2: LNHDA, SQIVND (reference sequence). Trimming took off 1 base at V and 0 bases at J, with 18 bases between the two ends. The CDR3 has 19 residues. The CDR3 loop is CASSIGQRLVSSNTGELFF. CDR3 nucleotides: TGTGCCAGTAGTATAGGTCAGCGACTAGTTAGTTCGAACACCGGGGAGCTGTTTTTT.

This chain uses TRBV29-1 with TRBJ2-2, with D tentatively TRBD1 (5 bases). Per germline, CDR1 SQVTM and CDR2 ANQGSEA. The V gene lost 5 bases and the J gene lost 3 bases, with 16 bases spanning the gap. This CDR3 has 15 amino acids. The CDR3 nucleotides read TGCAGCGTTTCCGACAGTTATGAGGACACCGGGGAGCTGTTTTTT. The encoded protein is CSVSDSYEDTGELFF.

The CDR3 sequence: CSARDPWGRIQTSTDTQYF. The DNA of the CDR3 is TGCAGTGCTAGAGATCCTTGGGGGCGGATTCAAACTAGCACAGATACGCAGTATTTT. This chain connects TRBV20-1 to TRBJ2-3; D may be TRBD1 (6 bases). V was trimmed by 0 bases and J by 0 bases, leaving 22 bases between them. CDR3 length: 19 residues. CDR1 is DFQATT, CDR2 SNEGSKA, per germline (reference sequence).

This clonotype has more than one count but fewer than ten. The chain has TRBV7-6 and TRBJ2-7; tentative D call: TRBD1 (5 bases). This CDR3 has 14 residues. The V and J ends lost 4 bases and 6 bases respectively, with 16 bases between them. The germline V gene has CDR1 SGHVS and CDR2 FNYEAQ. In DNA, the CDR3 is TGTGCCAGCAGCTCAAGTGCAGGGAACTCCGAGCAGTACTTC. Protein product: CASSSSAGNSEQYF.

The table lists this clonotype with a few counts. The J gene is TRBJ2-1, the V gene TRBV29-1; 8 bases agree with TRBD1. This CDR3 has 13 amino acids. CDR1 is SQVTM and CDR2 is ANQGSEA in the germline V gene. The V segment lost 7 bases and the J segment 3 bases; nucleotides outside the gene matches: 5. CDR3 region: CSAATGVYNEQFF. The CDR3 region has the DNA TGCAGCGCTGCGACAGGGGTCTACAATGAGCAGTTCTTC.

This clonotype showed up just a few times. The chain combines TRBV29-1 with TRBJ1-1, with 8 bases matching TRBD1. J gave up 3 bases and V 7 bases, and 10 bases lay outside the gene matches. The CDR3 totals 14 residues. CDR1 and CDR2 (germline): SQVTM, ANQGSEA. CDR3 loop: CSATEGQAYTEAFF. The CDR3 nucleotides are TGCAGCGCAACCGAGGGACAGGCCTACACTGAAGCTTTCTTT.

This chain connects TRBV20-1 to TRBJ1-3; D is undetermined. The germline V gene encodes CDR1 DFQATT and CDR2 SNEGSKA (reference sequence). The CDR3 is 14 residues long. The V end was cut by 6 bases, the J end by 0 bases, with 12 bases between. DNA of the CDR3: TGCAGTGCCATCTCATCGAGCTCTGGAAACACCATATATTTT. Protein sequence: CSAISSSSGNTIYF.

This clonotype was observed a few times. This chain links TRBV12-3 or TRBV12-4 with TRBJ2-2, with D tentatively TRBD1 (5 bases). The CDR3 covers 17 residues. V lost 2 bases and J 0 bases, leaving 13 bases between the germline ends. The CDR3 loop reads CASSLTLRTTNTGELFF. The CDR3 region has the DNA TGTGCCAGCAGTTTAACCCTCCGGACAACGAACACCGGGGAGCTGTTTTTT.

The chain joins TRBV12-3 or TRBV12-4 to TRBJ1-3; 8 positions match TRBD1. V shed 8 bases, J shed 7 bases, and the junction held 7 bases outside the gene matches. CDR3 length: 13 residues. The CDR3 protein is CASQGATGNTIYF. CDR3 nucleotides: TGTGCCAGCCAGGGGGCAACCGGGAACACCATATATTTT.

The chain employs TRBV12-3 or TRBV12-4 and TRBJ1-3; D uncertain. The CDR3 sequence is 14 residues long. V was cut by 3 bases and J by 4 bases, with 10 bases left in between. CDR3 loop: CASSLIEGGNTIYF. CDR3 coding DNA: TGTGCCAGCAGTTTGATTGAAGGGGGAAACACCATATATTTT.

The table lists this clonotype with a few counts. The rearrangement links TRBV7-9 to TRBJ1-1, with D maybe TRBD1 (5 bases). V was clipped by 6 bases and J by 5 bases, with 19 bases between them. The CDR3 sequence is 15 residues long. The germline CDR1 and CDR2 sequences are SEHNR and FQNEAQ (reference sequence). The CDR3 nucleotides are TGTGCCAGCAGGAAAGAACAGGAGGGACGGACTGAAGCTTTCTTT. This gives the protein CASRKEQEGRTEAFF.

This clonotype was observed a handful of times. The chain employs TRBV4-3 and TRBJ1-2, with 7 bases fitting TRBD1. Germline trimming cut 5 bases from V and 4 bases from J; bases unmatched to any gene: 7. CDR3 size: 14 residues. Germline V gene lookup returns CDR1 LGHNA and CDR2 YSLEER. DNA of the CDR3: TGCGCCAGCAGCGCAAGTAGGGGGCCCTATGGCTACACCTTC. Translating gives CASSASRGPYGYTF.

CDR3 DNA sequence: TGTGCCAGCAGCTTAAATTGGCGGGGCTATGAGCAGTTCTTC. Protein: CASSLNWRGYEQFF. This rearrangement joins TRBV7-2 to TRBJ2-1; D possibly corresponds to TRBD2 (6 bases). The ends were cut back, 2 bases at V and 8 bases at J, with 13 bases in the middle. CDR1 is SGHTA, CDR2 FQGNSA, per germline. The CDR3 is 14 amino acids.

This clonotype was detected only a few times. Here the CDR3 reads CASSRTVAAAGELFF. In DNA form, the CDR3 reads TGTGCCAGCAGTCGGACGGTAGCGGCGGCCGGGGAGCTGTTTTTT. This chain connects TRBV6-5 to TRBJ2-2, with TRBD2 as a possible D gene (6 bases). V lost 5 bases and J lost 6, with 16 bases in between. In germline, CDR1 is MNHEY, CDR2 SVGAGI. The CDR3 sequence is 15 residues long.

The chain uses TRBV20-1 and TRBJ1-3; possible D gene TRBD1, 5 bases. CDR3 length equals 13 residues. Trimming left V 6 bases short and J 3 bases short, with 12 bases between. Germline V gene sequence: CDR1 DFQATT, CDR2 SNEGSKA (reference sequence). Here the CDR3 reads CSARQRGGNTIYF. CDR3 DNA sequence: TGCAGTGCCCGACAGCGAGGTGGAAACACCATATATTTT.

This rearrangement joins TRBV7-9 to TRBJ1-2; possibly TRBD1 for D (5 bases). V was cut by 0 bases and J by 6 bases, with 14 bases left in between. There are 15 residues in the CDR3. CDR1 is SEHNR, CDR2 FQNEAQ, per germline (reference sequence). CDR3 sequence reads: CASSLAAGLAHGYTF. CDR3 bases: TGTGCCAGCAGCTTAGCGGCGGGACTCGCTCATGGCTACACCTTC.

This clonotype was observed many times. This chain links TRBV5-1 with TRBJ2-1, with TRBD2 as a possible D gene (5 bases). Germline V gives CDR1 SGHRS, CDR2 YFSETQ. The length of the CDR3 is 14 residues. V was cut by 7 bases and J by 6 bases, with 17 bases left in between. In DNA form, the CDR3 reads TGCGCCAGCTCCATCAGAGGGCCAAGCAATGAGCAGTTCTTC. Protein: CASSIRGPSNEQFF. The full variable domain, its missing parts supplied by reference TRBV5-1 and TRBJ2-1, is KAGVTQTPRYLIKTRGQQVTLSCSPISGHRSVSWYQQTPGQGLQFLFEYFSETQRNKGNFPGRFSGRQFSNSRSEMNVSTLELGDSALYLCASSIRGPSNEQFFGPGTRLTVL.

The chain uses TRBV29-1 and TRBJ2-5, with 11 bases aligning to TRBD2. Germline assignment: CDR1 SQVTM and CDR2 ANQGSEA. Unmatched junction bases numbered 7, after V lost 5 bases and J lost 5 bases. The CDR3 length is 14 residues. Written as DNA, the CDR3 is TGCAGCGTTCGCGGACTAGCGGGCACTGAGACCCAGTACTTC. Residues: CSVRGLAGTETQYF.

The chain combines TRBV6-5 with TRBJ1-2, with D perhaps TRBD1 (6 bases). The germline gives CDR1 MNHEY, CDR2 SVGAGI. The CDR3 spans 14 residues. Trimming stripped 6 bases from V and 8 bases from J, with 19 bases between. CDR3 amino acids: CASRDRTGLRGYTF. The CDR3, as DNA: TGTGCCAGCAGGGACCGTACAGGGTTGAGGGGCTACACCTTC.